This entry features one T cell receptor beta chain sequence. The data were taken from a study of OX40 agonist ivuxolimab in advanced cancers. V lost 4 bases and J 4 bases, leaving 16 bases between the germline ends. Germline values: CDR1 MGHRA, CDR2 YSYEKL. The CDR3 consists of 15 residues. Here immunoSEQ multiplex PCR was the method, and the copy in TCRdb shows in-frame clones only, minus some. The sample holds around 50,000 clones, 70% to 90% seen once. The genes are TRBV4-1 and TRBJ2-5; possible D gene TRBD2, 6 bases. Here the sequenced sample was CD4+ or CD8+ T cells sorted from blood, taken in a trial of the OX40 agonist ivuxolimab. The source of this sequence is an adult with an advanced solid tumor such as melanoma, head and neck, liver or kidney cancer. CDR3 coding DNA: TGCGCCAGCAGCCCCCATGGAGGGACGGGAGAGACCCAGTACTTC. Translated: CASSPHGGTGETQYF.